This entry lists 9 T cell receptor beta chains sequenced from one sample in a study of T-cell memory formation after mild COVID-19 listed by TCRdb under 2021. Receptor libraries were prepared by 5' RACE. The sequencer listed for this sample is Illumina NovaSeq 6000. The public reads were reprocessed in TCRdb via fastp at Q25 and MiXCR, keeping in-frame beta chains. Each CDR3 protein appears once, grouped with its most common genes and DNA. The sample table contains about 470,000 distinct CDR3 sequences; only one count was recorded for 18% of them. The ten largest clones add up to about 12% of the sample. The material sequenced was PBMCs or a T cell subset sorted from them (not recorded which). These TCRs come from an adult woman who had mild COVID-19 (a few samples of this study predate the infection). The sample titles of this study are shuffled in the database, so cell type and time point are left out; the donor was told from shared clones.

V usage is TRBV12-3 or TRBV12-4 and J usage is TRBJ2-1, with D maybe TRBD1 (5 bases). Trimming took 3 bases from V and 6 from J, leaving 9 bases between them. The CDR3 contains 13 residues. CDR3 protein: CASSLGRVNEQFF. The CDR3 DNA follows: TGTGCCAGCAGTTTGGGCAGGGTCAATGAGCAGTTCTTC.

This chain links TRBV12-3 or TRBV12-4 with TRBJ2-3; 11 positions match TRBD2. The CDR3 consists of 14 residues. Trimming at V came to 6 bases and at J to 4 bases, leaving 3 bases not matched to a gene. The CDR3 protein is CASSTSGSPDTQYF. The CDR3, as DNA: TGTGCCAGCAGCACTAGCGGGAGTCCAGATACGCAGTATTTT.

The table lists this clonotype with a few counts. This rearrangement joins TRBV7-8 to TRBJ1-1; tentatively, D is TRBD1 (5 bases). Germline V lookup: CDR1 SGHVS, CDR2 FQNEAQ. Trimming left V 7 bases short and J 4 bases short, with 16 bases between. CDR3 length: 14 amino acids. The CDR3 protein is CASKGRRTSTEAFF. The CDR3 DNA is TGTGCCAGCAAGGGACGTCGGACGAGCACTGAAGCTTTCTTT.

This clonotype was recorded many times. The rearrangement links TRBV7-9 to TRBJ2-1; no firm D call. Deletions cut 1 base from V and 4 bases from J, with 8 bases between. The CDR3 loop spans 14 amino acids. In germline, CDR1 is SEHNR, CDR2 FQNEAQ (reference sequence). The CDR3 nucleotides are TGTGCCAGCAGCTTAGACTTCGGTTACAATGAGCAGTTCTTC. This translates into CASSLDFGYNEQFF.

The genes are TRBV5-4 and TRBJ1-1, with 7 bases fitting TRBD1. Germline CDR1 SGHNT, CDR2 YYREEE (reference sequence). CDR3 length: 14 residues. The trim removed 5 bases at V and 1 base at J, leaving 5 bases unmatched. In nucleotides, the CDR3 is TGTGCCAGCAGACCGGGACAGCAGAACACTGAAGCTTTCTTT. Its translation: CASRPGQQNTEAFF.

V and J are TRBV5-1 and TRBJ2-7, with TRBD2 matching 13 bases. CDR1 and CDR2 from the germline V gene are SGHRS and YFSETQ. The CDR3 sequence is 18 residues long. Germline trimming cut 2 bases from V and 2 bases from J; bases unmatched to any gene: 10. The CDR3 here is CASSLTGLAGTLTYEQYF. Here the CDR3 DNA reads TGCGCCAGCAGCTTAACGGGACTAGCGGGGACGTTGACCTACGAGCAGTACTTC.

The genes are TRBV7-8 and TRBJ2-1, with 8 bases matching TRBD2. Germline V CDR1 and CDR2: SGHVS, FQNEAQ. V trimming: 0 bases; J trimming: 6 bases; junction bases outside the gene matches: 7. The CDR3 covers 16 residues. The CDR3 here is CASSLALPSGRNEQFF. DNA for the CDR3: TGTGCCAGCAGCTTAGCGTTGCCTAGCGGGCGCAATGAGCAGTTCTTC.

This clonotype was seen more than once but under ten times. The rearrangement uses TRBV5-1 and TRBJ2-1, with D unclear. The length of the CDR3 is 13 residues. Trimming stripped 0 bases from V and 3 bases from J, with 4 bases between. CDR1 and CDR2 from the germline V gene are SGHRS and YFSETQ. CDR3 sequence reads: CASSLEVYNEQFF. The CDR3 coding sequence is TGCGCCAGCAGCTTGGAAGTCTACAATGAGCAGTTCTTC. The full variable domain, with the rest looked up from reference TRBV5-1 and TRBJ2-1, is KAGVTQTPRYLIKTRGQQVTLSCSPISGHRSVSWYQQTPGQGLQFLFEYFSETQRNKGNFPGRFSGRQFSNSRSEMNVSTLELGDSALYLCASSLEVYNEQFFGPGTRLTVL.

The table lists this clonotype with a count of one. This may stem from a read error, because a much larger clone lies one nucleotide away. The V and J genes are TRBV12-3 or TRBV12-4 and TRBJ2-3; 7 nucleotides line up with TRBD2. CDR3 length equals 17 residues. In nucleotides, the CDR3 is TGTTCCAGCAGTCCCCGATCAGCTAGCGGAAGCACAGATACGCAGTATTTT. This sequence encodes CSSSPRSASGSTDTQYF.